The rows below give T cell receptor beta chains drawn from one sample of a study of Tregs in tolerant kidney transplant recipients. Assay: immunoSEQ multiplex PCR; the TCRdb copy retains only in-frame clones and omits some. The sample records over 60,000 clones, 65% to 85% being singletons. The source material was CD4+ T cells from blood. The receptor source for this set is a human donor in good health. CDR3s include the opening cysteine and the closing phenylalanine or tryptophan. The D gene is left open where the match is weak. A row's size may be missing; if present it is once, few, many or a size class.

size	D	V	J	CDR3	DNA
.	TRBD1	TRBV6-6	TRBJ1-3	CASSSPDRAGNTIYF	TGTGCCAGCAGTTCGCCAGACAGGGCTGGAAACACCATATATTTT
.	.	TRBV5-1	TRBJ2-1	CASSSRMGYPSSYNEQFF	TGCGCCAGCAGCTCCCGTATGGGGTACCCGAGCTCCTACAATGAGCAGTTCTTC
.	.	TRBV11-3	TRBJ2-2	CASNLPAKNTGELFF	TGTGCCAGCAACCTTCCGGCCAAGAACACCGGGGAGCTGTTTTTT
once	.	TRBV5-4	TRBJ2-3	CASSLGQLSTDTQYF	TGTGCCAGCAGCTTGGGACAGCTAAGCACAGATACGCAGTATTTT
.	.	TRBV19	TRBJ2-1	CASSTQGGVTYNEQFF	TGTGCCAGTAGTACCCAGGGGGGGGTCACCTACAATGAGCAGTTCTTC
once	.	TRBV7-9	TRBJ2-7	CASSLVSGHTYEQYF	TGTGCCAGCAGCTTAGTATCGGGACACACCTACGAGCAGTACTTC
.	TRBD1	TRBV7-2	TRBJ1-6	CASSLTGGESPLHF	TGTGCCAGCAGCTTGACAGGGGGTGAATCACCCCTCCACTTT
.	TRBD2	TRBV7-2	TRBJ2-7	CASSFGRAYEQYF	TGTGCCAGCAGCTTCGGGAGGGCCTACGAGCAGTACTTC
.	.	TRBV6-1	TRBJ1-1	CASSGTGGMGTEAFF	TGTGCCAGCAGTGGGACCGGCGGGATGGGAACTGAAGCTTTCTTT
.	.	TRBV27	TRBJ1-1	CASSRMGRVNTEAFF	TGTGCCAGCAGCCGAATGGGACGGGTGAACACTGAAGCTTTCTTT
.	.	TRBV28	TRBJ2-7	CASSPRTWPTYEQYF	TGTGCCAGCAGTCCCCGGACTTGGCCTACCTACGAGCAGTACTTC
.	TRBD1	TRBV2	TRBJ1-5	CASSRDSPNQPQHF	TGTGCCAGCAGCCGGGACAGCCCCAATCAGCCCCAGCATTTT
once	.	TRBV5-4	TRBJ2-1	CASSLISREQFF	TGTGCCAGCAGCTTGATCAGTAGAGAGCAGTTCTTC
.	.	TRBV29-1	TRBJ1-1	CSVARGRDVEAFF	TGCAGCGTTGCAAGGGGCCGGGATGTTGAAGCTTTCTTT
.	.	TRBV12-5	TRBJ1-3	CARESTIYF	TGTGCCAGGGAATCCACCATATATTTT
once	TRBD1	TRBV6-6	TRBJ1-2	CASSAVQGANNYGYTF	TGTGCCAGCAGTGCTGTCCAGGGGGCGAATAACTATGGCTACACCTTC
.	.	TRBV11-1	TRBJ1-1	CASSAVLGAGTEAFF	TGTGCCAGCAGCGCCGTTTTGGGGGCAGGGACTGAAGCTTTCTTT
.	.	TRBV7-9	TRBJ2-7	CASSFGEYEQYF	TGTGCCAGCAGCTTCGGGGAGTACGAGCAGTACTTC
.	.	TRBV19	TRBJ1-1	CASSMGRDDTEAFF	TGTGCCAGTAGTATGGGCAGGGACGACACTGAAGCTTTCTTT
once	.	TRBV4-3	TRBJ1-2	CASSQGSASRYGYTF	TGCGCCAGCAGCCAAGGTTCCGCTTCCCGCTATGGCTACACCTTC
.	TRBD1	TRBV7-8	TRBJ2-7	CASSTQRQGQRSYEQYF	TGTGCCAGCAGCACGCAACGACAGGGGCAAAGATCCTACGAGCAGTACTTC
.	.	TRBV19	TRBJ1-4	CASRGELIEKLFF	TGTGCCAGTAGGGGGGAATTGATTGAAAAACTGTTTTTT
once	.	TRBV7-8	TRBJ2-5	CASSLGTQYF	TGTGCCAGCAGCTTAGGGACCCAGTACTTC
.	TRBD1	TRBV5-1	TRBJ1-4	CASSWQGAGIATNEKLFF	TGCGCCAGCAGCTGGCAGGGGGCCGGTATTGCAACTAATGAAAAACTGTTTTTT
.	.	TRBV11-3	TRBJ2-3	CASSLDPFPLGSSTDTQYF	TGTGCCAGCAGCTTAGACCCTTTTCCTCTGGGCTCTAGCACAGATACGCAGTATTTT
.	TRBD2	TRBV4-1	TRBJ2-2	CASSQRGSGWPGELFF	TGCGCCAGCAGCCAGCGGGGTAGCGGGTGGCCCGGGGAGCTGTTTTTT
.	.	TRBV6-5	TRBJ2-1	CASSLSRSGEQFF	TGTGCCAGCAGTTTATCCAGGTCAGGCGAGCAGTTCTTC
.	TRBD1	TRBV6-6	TRBJ2-7	CASRRDRYEQYF	TGTGCCAGCAGAAGGGACAGATACGAGCAGTACTTC
.	.	TRBV7-2	TRBJ1-2	CASSLALMGGNYGYTF	TGTGCCAGCAGCTTAGCGCTAATGGGGGGTAACTATGGCTACACCTTC
.	.	TRBV12-5	TRBJ2-2	CASGLTSSGELFF	TGTGCTAGTGGTCTTACTAGTTCCGGGGAGCTGTTTTTT
once	.	TRBV21-1	TRBJ1-2	CASSKGRMCTGGYGYTF	TGTGCCAGCAGCAAAGGTAGGATGTGCACAGGGGGCTATGGCTACACCTTC
few	.	TRBV14	TRBJ2-7	CASSHYYEQYF	TGTGCCAGCAGCCACTACTACGAGCAGTACTTC
few	.	TRBV5-4	TRBJ2-1	CASNRDQSYNEQFF	TGTGCCAGCAACCGGGACCAGTCCTACAATGAGCAGTTCTTC
once	TRBD1	TRBV12-5	TRBJ2-7	CASGLRPWGQATYEQYF	TGTGCTAGTGGACTGCGGCCTTGGGGACAGGCCACCTACGAGCAGTACTTC
.	.	TRBV4-1	TRBJ1-6	CASSQWGRGRNSPLHF	TGCGCCAGCAGCCAATGGGGTAGGGGGAGAAATTCACCCCTCCACTTT
.	.	TRBV5-5	TRBJ1-2	CASSLVADYGYTF	TGTGCCAGCAGCTTGGTGGCAGACTATGGCTACACCTTC
.	.	TRBV15	TRBJ2-7	CATSAHPVAGVGYEQYF	TGTGCCACCAGCGCCCACCCCGTGGCAGGTGTAGGCTACGAGCAGTACTTC
.	.	TRBV6-5	TRBJ1-3	CASSVQPSGNTIYF	TGTGCCAGCAGTGTACAGCCCTCTGGAAACACCATATATTTT
.	TRBD2	TRBV4-1	TRBJ2-3	CASSHQRGERGTQYF	TGCGCCAGCAGCCACCAGCGGGGGGAGAGGGGTACGCAGTATTTT
once	.	TRBV7-9	TRBJ2-3	CASSLWASPTDTQYF	TGTGCCAGCAGCTTATGGGCCTCTCCCACAGATACGCAGTATTTT
.	TRBD2	TRBV6-4	TRBJ2-2	CASSLGTSGGAKWDTGELFF	TGTGCCAGCAGTTTGGGGACTAGCGGGGGGGCCAAGTGGGACACCGGGGAGCTGTTTTTT
.	.	TRBV5-1	TRBJ1-2	CASSRDIMMGELRDTRMTGYGYTF	TGCGCCAGCAGTCGGGATATAATGATGGGGGAGTTACGGGACACTAGAATGACGGGCTATGGCTACACCTTC
.	.	TRBV18	TRBJ2-7	CASSQTGKPYEQYF	TGTGCCAGCTCCCAGACGGGGAAGCCCTACGAGCAGTACTTC